Listed below are T cell receptor beta chains from one sample, sequenced in a study of cytomegalovirus exposure and HLA in healthy donors. The data were produced by immunoSEQ multiplex PCR, yet TCRdb's version contains in-frame clones alone and is incomplete. The sample records about 270,000 clones, roughly 90% being singletons. Sample: PBMCs. The receptors here all came from a man aged 35 to 55 in good health and CMV-seropositive. The CDR3 runs from the conserved cysteine through the conserved F or W. A D gene is named only where the DNA matches it firmly. Rows give clone size only sometimes, using once, few, many, or a class for an expanded clone.

>once|TRBJ2-2|TRBD1|TRBV11-2
CASSVRDREKVGELFF
TGTGCCAGCAGCGTTAGGGACAGGGAGAAAGTCGGGGAGCTGTTTTTT
>once|TRBJ2-1|TRBD2|TRBV5-3
CARSLEASGRAWSDNEQFF
TGTGCCAGAAGCTTGGAAGCTAGCGGGAGGGCCTGGAGTGACAATGAGCAGTTCTTC
>-|TRBJ1-3|-|TRBV6-1
CAALPGAGNTIYF
TGTGCCGCCCTCCCGGGGGCTGGAAACACCATATATTTT
>-|TRBJ1-2|-|TRBV28
CASSFEDGPTRPYGYTF
TGTGCCAGCAGTTTCGAAGACGGCCCGACTAGACCTTATGGCTACACCTTC
>-|TRBJ1-1|TRBD1|TRBV27
CASSSYLGQGLNTEAFF
TGTGCCAGCAGTTCCTACCTGGGACAGGGACTGAACACTGAAGCTTTCTTT
>-|TRBJ2-7|TRBD2|TRBV4-1
CASSRTVAGGTYEQYF
TGCGCCAGCAGCCGTACTGTTGCGGGAGGGACCTACGAGCAGTACTTC
>-|TRBJ2-3|-|TRBV29-1
CSVDLQAISTDTQYF
TGCAGCGTTGACCTGCAGGCAATATCCACAGATACGCAGTATTTT
>-|TRBJ1-2|TRBD1|TRBV28
CASTESIGTDNYGYTF
TGTGCCAGCACCGAATCGATCGGGACAGACAACTATGGCTACACCTTC
>-|TRBJ1-2|-|TRBV11-2
CASSADGYTF
TGTGCCAGCAGCGCGGATGGCTACACCTTC
>-|TRBJ2-2|TRBD2|TRBV7-8
CASSYPGLAGVDTGELFF
TGTGCCAGCAGCTACCCGGGACTAGCGGGAGTGGATACCGGGGAGCTGTTTTTT
>-|TRBJ1-5|-|TRBV28
CASSLRGIDSNQPQHF
TGTGCCAGCAGTTTAAGAGGGATCGATAGCAATCAGCCCCAGCATTTT
>-|TRBJ1-5|-|TRBV2
CATTEDSNQPQHF
TGTGCCACGACGGAGGATAGCAATCAGCCCCAGCATTTT
>-|TRBJ2-7|TRBD1|TRBV7-9
CASTVTGEGNSYEQYF
TGTGCCAGCACAGTCACAGGGGAAGGGAACTCCTACGAGCAGTACTTC
>-|TRBJ2-5|TRBD2|TRBV4-3
CASSRLAGVGETQYF
TGCGCCAGCAGCCGGCTAGCGGGAGTCGGGGAGACCCAGTACTTC
>-|TRBJ1-2|-|TRBV6-5
CASSEQGYGYTF
TGTGCCAGCAGTGAACAGGGCTATGGCTACACCTTC
>-|TRBJ1-4|-|TRBV19
CASRSRGSTNEKLFF
TGTGCCAGTAGGAGCAGGGGATCAACTAATGAAAAACTGTTTTTT
>-|TRBJ2-3|TRBD2|TRBV5-4
CASSAGTSGMADTQYF
TGTGCCAGCAGCGCCGGGACTAGCGGGATGGCAGATACGCAGTATTTT
>-|TRBJ2-1|TRBD2|TRBV5-4
CASSLTSGAYNEQFF
TGTGCCAGCAGCTTAACTAGCGGGGCCTACAATGAGCAGTTCTTC
>-|TRBJ2-7|TRBD2|TRBV5-1
CASSLLANPGEQYF
TGCGCCAGCAGCCTACTAGCGAATCCCGGGGAGCAGTACTTC
>-|TRBJ1-6|-|TRBV6-1
CASSEDREGPPLHF
TGTGCCAGCAGTGAAGATAGGGAGGGACCACCCCTCCACTTT
>once|TRBJ2-1|-|TRBV5-4
CASSGPAEYNEQFF
TGTGCCAGCAGCGGACCAGCGGAGTACAATGAGCAGTTCTTC